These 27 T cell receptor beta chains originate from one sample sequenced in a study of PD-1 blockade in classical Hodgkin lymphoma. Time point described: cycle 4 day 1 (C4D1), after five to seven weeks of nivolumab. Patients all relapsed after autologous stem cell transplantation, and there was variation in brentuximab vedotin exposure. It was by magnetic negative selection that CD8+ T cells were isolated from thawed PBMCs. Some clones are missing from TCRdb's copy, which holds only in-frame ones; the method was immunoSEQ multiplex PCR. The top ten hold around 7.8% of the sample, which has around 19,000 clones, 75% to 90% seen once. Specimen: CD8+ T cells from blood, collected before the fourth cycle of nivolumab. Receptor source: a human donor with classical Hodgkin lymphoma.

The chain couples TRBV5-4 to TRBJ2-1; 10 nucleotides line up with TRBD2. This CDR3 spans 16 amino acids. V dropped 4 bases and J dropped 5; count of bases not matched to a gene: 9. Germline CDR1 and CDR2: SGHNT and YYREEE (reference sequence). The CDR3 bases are TGTGCCAGCAGCCCCATCTCTAGCGGGGGCGACAATGAGCAGTTCTTC. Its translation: CASSPISSGGDNEQFF.

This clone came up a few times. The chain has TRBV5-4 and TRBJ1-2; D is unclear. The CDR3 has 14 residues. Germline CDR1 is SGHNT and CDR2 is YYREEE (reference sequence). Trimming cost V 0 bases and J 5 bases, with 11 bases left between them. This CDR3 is CASSLESVAYGYTF. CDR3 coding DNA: TGTGCCAGCAGCTTGGAATCCGTGGCATATGGCTACACCTTC. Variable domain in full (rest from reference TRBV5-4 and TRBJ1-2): ETGVTQSPTHLIKTRGQQVTLRCSSQSGHNTVSWYQQALGQGPQFIFQYYREEENGRGNFPPRFSGLQFPNYSSELNVNALELDDSALYLCASSLESVAYGYTFGSGTRLTVV.

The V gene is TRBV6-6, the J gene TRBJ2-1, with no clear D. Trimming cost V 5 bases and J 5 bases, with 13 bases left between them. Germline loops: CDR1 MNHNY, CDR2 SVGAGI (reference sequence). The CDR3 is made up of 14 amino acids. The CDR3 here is CASSGDGGDNEQFF. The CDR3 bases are TGTGCCAGCAGTGGGGATGGTGGGGACAATGAGCAGTTCTTC.

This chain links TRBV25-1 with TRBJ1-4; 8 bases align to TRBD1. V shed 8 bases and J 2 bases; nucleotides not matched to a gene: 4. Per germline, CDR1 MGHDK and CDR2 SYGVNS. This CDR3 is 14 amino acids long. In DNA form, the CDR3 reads TGTGCCAGCTCAACAGGGGGGACTAATGAAAAACTGTTTTTT. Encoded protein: CASSTGGTNEKLFF.

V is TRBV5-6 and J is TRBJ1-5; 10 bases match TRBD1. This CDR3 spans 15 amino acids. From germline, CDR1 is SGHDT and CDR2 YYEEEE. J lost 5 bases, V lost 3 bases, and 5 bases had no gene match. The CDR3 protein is CASSYGTGVDQPQHF. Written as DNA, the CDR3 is TGTGCCAGCAGCTACGGGACAGGGGTAGATCAGCCCCAGCATTTT.

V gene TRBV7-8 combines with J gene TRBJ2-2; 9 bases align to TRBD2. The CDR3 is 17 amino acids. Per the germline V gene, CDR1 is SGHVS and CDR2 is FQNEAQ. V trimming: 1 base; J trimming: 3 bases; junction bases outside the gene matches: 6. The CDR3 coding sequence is TGTGCCAGCAGCTTAGAACTGCTAGCGGGGTACACCGGGGAGCTGTTTTTT. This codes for CASSLELLAGYTGELFF.

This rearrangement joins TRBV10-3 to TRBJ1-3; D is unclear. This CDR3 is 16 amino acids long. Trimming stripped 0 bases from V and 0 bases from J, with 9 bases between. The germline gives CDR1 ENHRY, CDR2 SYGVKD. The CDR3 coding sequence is TGTGCCATCAGTGAGTCGTACAGATCCTCTGGAAACACCATATATTTT. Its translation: CAISESYRSSGNTIYF.

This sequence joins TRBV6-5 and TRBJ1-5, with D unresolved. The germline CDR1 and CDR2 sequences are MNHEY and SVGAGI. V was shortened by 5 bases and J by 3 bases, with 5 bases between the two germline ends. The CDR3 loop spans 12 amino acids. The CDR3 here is CASSATNQPQHF. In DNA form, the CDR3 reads TGTGCCAGCAGTGCTACCAATCAGCCCCAGCATTTT.

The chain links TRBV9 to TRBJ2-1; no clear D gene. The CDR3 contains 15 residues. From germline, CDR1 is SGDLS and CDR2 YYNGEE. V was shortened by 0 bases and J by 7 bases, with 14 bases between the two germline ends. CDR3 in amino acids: CASSVGRSGRNEQFF. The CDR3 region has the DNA TGTGCCAGCAGCGTAGGTCGGAGTGGTCGGAATGAGCAGTTCTTC.

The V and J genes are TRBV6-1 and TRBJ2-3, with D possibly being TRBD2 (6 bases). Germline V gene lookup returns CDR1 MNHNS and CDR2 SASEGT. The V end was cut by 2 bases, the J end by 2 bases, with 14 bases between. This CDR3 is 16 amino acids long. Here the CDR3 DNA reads TGTGCCAGCAGTGAATTGGTGGGGGACTTCACAGATACGCAGTATTTT. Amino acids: CASSELVGDFTDTQYF.

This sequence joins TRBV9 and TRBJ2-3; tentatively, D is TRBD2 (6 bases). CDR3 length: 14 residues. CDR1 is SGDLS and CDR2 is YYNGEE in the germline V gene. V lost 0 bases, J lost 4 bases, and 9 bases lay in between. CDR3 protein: CASSVAGVADTQYF. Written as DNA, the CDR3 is TGTGCCAGCAGCGTAGCGGGGGTCGCAGATACGCAGTATTTT.

The CDR3 coding sequence is TGTGCCAGCAGCGCAGGGGTAAACTCCTACGAGCAGTACTTC. This encodes CASSAGVNSYEQYF. The chain recombines TRBV9 with TRBJ2-7, with a weak D call TRBD1 (6 bases). Germline loops: CDR1 SGDLS, CDR2 YYNGEE. The CDR3 consists of 14 residues. V lost 3 bases to trimming and J lost 0 bases, with 10 bases between them.

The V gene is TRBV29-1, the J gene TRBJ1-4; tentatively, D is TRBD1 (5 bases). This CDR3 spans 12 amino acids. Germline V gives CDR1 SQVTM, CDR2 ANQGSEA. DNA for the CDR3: TGCAGTTCCCAGGGTCTCATGGGGGAACTGTTTTTT. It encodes CSSQGLMGELFF. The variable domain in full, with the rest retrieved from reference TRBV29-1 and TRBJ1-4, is SAVISQKPSRDICQRGTSLTIQCQVDSQVTMMFWYRQQPGQSLTLIATANQGSEATYESGFVIDKFPISRPNLTFSTLTVSNMSPEDSSIYLCSSQGLMGELFFGSGTQLSVL.

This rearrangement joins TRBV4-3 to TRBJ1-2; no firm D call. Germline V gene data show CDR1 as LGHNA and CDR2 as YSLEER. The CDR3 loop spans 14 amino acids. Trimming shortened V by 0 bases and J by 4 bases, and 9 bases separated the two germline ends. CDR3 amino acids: CASSQDRRTYGYTF. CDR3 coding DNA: TGCGCCAGCAGCCAAGATAGGAGGACCTATGGCTACACCTTC.

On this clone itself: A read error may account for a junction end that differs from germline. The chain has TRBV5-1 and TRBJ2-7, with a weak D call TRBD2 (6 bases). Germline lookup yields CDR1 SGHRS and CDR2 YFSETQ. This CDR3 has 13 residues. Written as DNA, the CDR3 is TGCGCCAGCAACTTGGGGCAGGGAGGCGAGCAGTACTTC. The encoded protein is CASNLGQGGEQYF.

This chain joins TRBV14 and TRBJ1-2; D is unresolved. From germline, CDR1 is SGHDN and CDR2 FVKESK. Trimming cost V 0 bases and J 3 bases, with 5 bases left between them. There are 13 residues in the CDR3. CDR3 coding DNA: TGTGCCAGCAGCCAAGATTCGGACTATGGCTACACCTTC. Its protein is CASSQDSDYGYTF.

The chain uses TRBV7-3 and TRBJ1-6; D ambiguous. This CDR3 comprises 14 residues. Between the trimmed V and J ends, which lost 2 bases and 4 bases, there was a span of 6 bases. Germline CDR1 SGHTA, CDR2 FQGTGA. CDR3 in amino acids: CASSLEGYNSPLHF. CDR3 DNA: TGTGCCAGCAGCTTAGAAGGGTATAATTCACCCCTCCACTTT.

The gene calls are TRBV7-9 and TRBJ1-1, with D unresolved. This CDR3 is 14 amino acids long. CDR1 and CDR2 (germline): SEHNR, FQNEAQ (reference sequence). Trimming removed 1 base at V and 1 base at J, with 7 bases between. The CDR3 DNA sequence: TGTGCCAGCAGCTTAGGGGTAGGGAACACTGAAGCTTTCTTT. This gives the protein CASSLGVGNTEAFF.

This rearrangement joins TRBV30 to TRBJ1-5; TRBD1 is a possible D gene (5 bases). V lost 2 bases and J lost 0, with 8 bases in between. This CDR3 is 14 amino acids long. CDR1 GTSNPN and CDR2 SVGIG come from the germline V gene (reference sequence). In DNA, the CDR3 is TGTGCCTGGAGTACAGGAGGTAGCAATCAGCCCCAGCATTTT. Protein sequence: CAWSTGGSNQPQHF.

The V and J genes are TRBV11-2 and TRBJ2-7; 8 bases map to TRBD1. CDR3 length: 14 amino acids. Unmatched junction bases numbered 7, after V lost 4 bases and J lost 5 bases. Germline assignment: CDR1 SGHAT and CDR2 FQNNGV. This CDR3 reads CASSSNRGANEQYF. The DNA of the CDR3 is TGTGCCAGCAGCTCTAACAGGGGGGCCAACGAGCAGTACTTC.

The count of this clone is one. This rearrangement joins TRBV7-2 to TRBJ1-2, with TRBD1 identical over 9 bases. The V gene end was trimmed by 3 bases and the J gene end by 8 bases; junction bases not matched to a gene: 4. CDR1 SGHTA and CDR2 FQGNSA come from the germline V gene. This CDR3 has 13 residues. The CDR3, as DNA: TGTGCCAGCAGCTTGGGGACAGGGAGCGGCTACACCTTC. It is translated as CASSLGTGSGYTF.

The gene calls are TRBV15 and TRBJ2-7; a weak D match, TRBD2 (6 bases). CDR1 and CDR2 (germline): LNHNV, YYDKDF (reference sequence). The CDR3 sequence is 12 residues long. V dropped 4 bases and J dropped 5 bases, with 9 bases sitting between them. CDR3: CATSTPGDEQYF. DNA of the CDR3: TGTGCCACCAGCACCCCGGGGGACGAGCAGTACTTC. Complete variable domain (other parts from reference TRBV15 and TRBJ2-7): DAMVIQNPRYQVTQFGKPVTLSCSQTLNHNVMYWYQQKSSQAPKLLFHYYDKDFNNEADTPDNFQSRRPNTSFCFLDIRSPGLGDTAMYLCATSTPGDEQYFGPGTRLTVT.

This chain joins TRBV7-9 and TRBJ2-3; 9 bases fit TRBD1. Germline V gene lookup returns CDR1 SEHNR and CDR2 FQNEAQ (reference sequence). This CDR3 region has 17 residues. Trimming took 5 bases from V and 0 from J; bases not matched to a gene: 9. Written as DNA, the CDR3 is TGTGCCAGCAGCCGCCTTGGACAGGGGTCTAGCACAGATACGCAGTATTTT. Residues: CASSRLGQGSSTDTQYF.

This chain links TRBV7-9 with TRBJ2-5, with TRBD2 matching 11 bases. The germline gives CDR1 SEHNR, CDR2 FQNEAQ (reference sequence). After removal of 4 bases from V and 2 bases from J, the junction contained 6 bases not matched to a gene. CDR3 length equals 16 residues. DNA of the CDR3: TGTGCCAGCAGCTACGAACTAGCGGGGGTTCAAGAGACCCAGTACTTC. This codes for CASSYELAGVQETQYF. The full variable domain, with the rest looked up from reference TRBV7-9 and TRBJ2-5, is DTGVSQNPRHKITKRGQNVTFRCDPISEHNRLYWYRQTLGQGPEFLTYFQNEAQLEKSRLLSDRFSAERPKGSFSTLEIQRTEQGDSAMYLCASSYELAGVQETQYFGPGTRLLVL.

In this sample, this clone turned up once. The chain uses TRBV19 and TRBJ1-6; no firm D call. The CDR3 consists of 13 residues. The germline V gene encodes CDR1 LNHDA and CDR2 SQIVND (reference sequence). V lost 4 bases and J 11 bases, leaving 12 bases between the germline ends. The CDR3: CASSSLVAAPLHF. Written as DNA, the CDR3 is TGTGCCAGTAGTAGCTTGGTGGCCGCACCCCTCCACTTT.

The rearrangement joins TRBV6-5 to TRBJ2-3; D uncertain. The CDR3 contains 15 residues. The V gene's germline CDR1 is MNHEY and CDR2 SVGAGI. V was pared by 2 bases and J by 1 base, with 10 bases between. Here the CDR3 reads CASSYSTLGTDTQYF. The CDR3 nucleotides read TGTGCCAGCAGTTACAGTACCTTGGGCACAGATACGCAGTATTTT.

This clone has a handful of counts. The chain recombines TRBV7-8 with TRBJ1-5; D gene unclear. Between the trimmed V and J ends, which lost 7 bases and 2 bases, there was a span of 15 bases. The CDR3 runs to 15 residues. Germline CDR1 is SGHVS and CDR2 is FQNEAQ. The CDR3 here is CASTSTAVGNQPQHF. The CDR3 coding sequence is TGTGCCAGCACCTCCACCGCCGTGGGCAATCAGCCCCAGCATTTT.